Listed below are T cell receptor beta chains from one sample, sequenced in a study of regulatory T cells in long-lasting Graves disease. In TCRdb, the multiplex PCR reads were re-called with MiXCR into one record per CDR3 protein. The repertoire has 530,000 or so distinct CDR3 sequences, roughly a sixth of them found once; the top ten carry 12%. These data also featured in a second study, about T cells in Graves' hyperthyroidism and ophthalmopathy.

Sequenced material: peripheral blood mononuclear cells (PBMCs), taken at new diagnosis, from a patient treated with antithyroid drugs. The source is a man aged 18 to 29 with Graves disease. Each CDR3 is given with its conserved first and last residue. D genes are given only for firm matches. Rows give clone size only sometimes, using once, few, many, or a class for an expanded clone.

v_call	j_call	d_call	clone_size	cdr3_nt	cdr3_aa
TRBV6-2/TRBV6-3	TRBJ2-3	.	many	TGTGCCAGCAGTTACCCACCAGGCTACAGCGGTACGCAGTATTTT	CASSYPPGYSGTQYF
TRBV28	TRBJ1-5	TRBD1	few	TGTGCCAGCAGCAGGGACAGGGGGTTTCAGCCCCAGCATTTT	CASSRDRGFQPQHF
TRBV28	TRBJ1-1	.	many	TGTGCCAGCGGTAGGAACACTGAAGCTTTCTTT	CASGRNTEAFF
TRBV7-3	TRBJ2-2	TRBD1	.	TGTGCCAGCAGCAGGAGAGACAGGGTATCCGGGGAGCTGTTTTTT	CASSRRDRVSGELFF
TRBV15	TRBJ2-7	.	.	TGTGCCACCAGCAGAGAGGCCAGGCCGACCTACGAGCAGTACTTC	CATSREARPTYEQYF
TRBV27	TRBJ2-1	.	many	TGTGCCAGCAGCCCGGAATCGAGCTCCTACAATGAGCAGTTCTTC	CASSPESSSYNEQFF
TRBV28	TRBJ2-7	TRBD2	many	TGTGCCAGCAGCACACCGGGACTAGCTTACGAGCAGTACTTC	CASSTPGLAYEQYF
TRBV18	TRBJ1-2	TRBD1	.	TGTGCCAGCTCACAACAGGGGGCCTCAAACTATGGCTACACCTTC	CASSQQGASNYGYTF
TRBV27	TRBJ2-7	.	few	TGTGCCAGCAGTTTATCGGGGCAGGACTACTACGAGCAGTACTTC	CASSLSGQDYYEQYF
TRBV5-1	TRBJ2-1	.	.	TGCGCCAGCGGATCGAGCGGGTATGAGCAGTTCTTC	CASGSSGYEQFF
TRBV9	TRBJ1-6	.	.	TGTGCCAGCAGCGCAACAGAATATAATTCACCCCTCCACTTT	CASSATEYNSPLHF
TRBV20-1	TRBJ2-3	.	.	TGCAGTGCTAGAGGGTTGCGGCTGAGCACAGATACGCAGTATTTT	CSARGLRLSTDTQYF
TRBV3-1	TRBJ1-2	TRBD1	.	TGTGCCAGCAAGGACAGGGGGCTTGGCTACACCTTC	CASKDRGLGYTF
TRBV20-1	TRBJ2-2	TRBD2	few	TGCAGTGCTAGAGTACTAGCGGGAGTGAGCGGGGAGCTGTTTTTT	CSARVLAGVSGELFF
TRBV29-1	TRBJ2-3	TRBD2	many	TGCAGCGTGGGGGGACTAGCGGGACCTTCCACAGATACGCAGTATTTT	CSVGGLAGPSTDTQYF
TRBV12-3/TRBV12-4	TRBJ2-1	.	many	TGTGCCAGCAGCCCAGGGTACAATGAGCAGTTCTTC	CASSPGYNEQFF
TRBV20-1	TRBJ2-4	TRBD1	many	TGCAGTGCTAGAGTTGGGACAGGGCACATGAACATTCAGTACTTC	CSARVGTGHMNIQYF
TRBV20-1	TRBJ2-3	TRBD2	.	TGCAGTGCTAGAGATCTAGCGGGAGTTTCTGGCACGCAGTATTTT	CSARDLAGVSGTQYF
TRBV6-1	TRBJ2-5	TRBD2	few	TGTGCCAGCACAAAAGGGACTAGCTCTAATTCGTACCAAGAGACCCAGTACTTC	CASTKGTSSNSYQETQYF
TRBV20-1	TRBJ2-3	TRBD2	many	TGCAGTGCTAGAGAGGGCCCCTTCCCGGGACTAGAGGGGGGGCCAGATACGCAGTATTTT	CSAREGPFPGLEGGPDTQYF
TRBV10-3	TRBJ2-7	TRBD1	.	TGTGCCATCAGCCTAGAGGGGGCAGGATCCTACGAGCAGTACTTC	CAISLEGAGSYEQYF
TRBV29-1	TRBJ2-1	.	.	TGCGGCGTTCCCAACCGGGGAAGCTCCTACAATGAGCAGTTCTTC	CGVPNRGSSYNEQFF
TRBV6-2/TRBV6-3	TRBJ2-7	TRBD1	many	TGTGCCAGCAGTTACTCCGGGACAGGTGATTCCGAGCAGTACTTC	CASSYSGTGDSEQYF
TRBV10-1	TRBJ2-3	.	.	TGCGCCAGCCAGGGTGCGAGCACAGATACGCAGTATTTT	CASQGASTDTQYF
TRBV28	TRBJ1-1	TRBD1	many	TGTGCCAGCAGTTTACAGTCTGACTTGGGGGGACAGGGACCCAACGCTTTCTTT	CASSLQSDLGGQGPNAFF
TRBV5-1	TRBJ2-6	TRBD1	.	TGCGCCAGCAGCCCCGACAGGGTATCGGCCAACGTCCTGACTTTC	CASSPDRVSANVLTF
TRBV7-8	TRBJ1-6	.	.	TGTGCCAGCAGCTTAGAAGAGGGTTATAATTCACCCCTCCACTTT	CASSLEEGYNSPLHF
TRBV27	TRBJ1-2	.	.	TGTGCCAGCAGTTTATTTTCCCCGGACTTTGATGGCTACACCTTC	CASSLFSPDFDGYTF
TRBV27	TRBJ1-5	.	.	TGTGCCAGCAGTTTAGAGGGCACGGGTCAGCCCCAGCATTTT	CASSLEGTGQPQHF
TRBV20-1	TRBJ2-1	.	many	TGCAGTGCTAGAGGTACCGGGACCTCCTACAATGAGCAGTTCTTC	CSARGTGTSYNEQFF
TRBV28	TRBJ2-7	.	many	TGTGCCTGGGGGGACTACGAGCAGTACTTC	CAWGDYEQYF
TRBV5-6	TRBJ2-5	.	many	TGTGCCAGCAACCACAGGTACCAAGAGACCCAGTACTTC	CASNHRYQETQYF
TRBV4-1	TRBJ2-2	.	.	TGCGCCAGCAGCCGCCGGGACCAGAACACCGGGGAGCTGTTTTTT	CASSRRDQNTGELFF
TRBV28	TRBJ1-5	.	many	TGTGCCAGCAGTCCACCTCCGGGGGCGGGTCAGCCCCAGCATTTT	CASSPPPGAGQPQHF
TRBV28	TRBJ2-5	TRBD1	many	TGTGCCAGCAGGATACAGGGGGCGCGGGAGACCCAGTACTTC	CASRIQGARETQYF
TRBV7-9	TRBJ2-2	TRBD2	.	TGTGCCAGCAGTCGAGGACCTAGCGGCACCGGGGAGCTGTTTTTT	CASSRGPSGTGELFF
TRBV28	TRBJ2-7	.	many	TGTGCCAGCAGCTTAGGGGGGGGCCTTACATACGAGCAGTACTTC	CASSLGGGLTYEQYF
TRBV6-1	TRBJ1-1	.	.	TGTGCCAGCAGACCACCGAACCCGGCAGGGGCGACTGAAGCTTTCTTT	CASRPPNPAGATEAFF
TRBV20-1	TRBJ2-1	TRBD2	.	TGCAGTGCTAGAGAAACCCCTCCCCGGGAGGTATACAATGAGCAGTTCTTC	CSARETPPREVYNEQFF
TRBV27	TRBJ1-5	TRBD1	many	TGTGCCAGCAGTTCCTCGGGACAGGGAGGTGGTCAGCCCCAGCATTTT	CASSSSGQGGGQPQHF
TRBV20-1	TRBJ2-5	TRBD2	.	TGCAGTGCTAGTGGGACTAGCCGTTACTCGGAGACCCAGTACTTC	CSASGTSRYSETQYF
TRBV2	TRBJ2-5	TRBD1	many	TGCGCAGGGGGACAGGGCCAAGAGACCCAGTACTTC	CAGGQGQETQYF
TRBV27	TRBJ1-1	.	few	TGTGCCAGCTCTAAACAGGGTGTTCAGATGAACACTGAAGCTTTCTTT	CASSKQGVQMNTEAFF
TRBV10-3	TRBJ2-6	.	.	TGTGCCATCAGTGAGAACGGCCAGGTCCTCTCTGGGGCCAACGTCCTGACTTTC	CAISENGQVLSGANVLTF
TRBV29-1	TRBJ2-3	.	few	TGCAGCGTCTCCCTGGGAGCGGGTGGGACAGATACGCAGTATTTT	CSVSLGAGGTDTQYF
TRBV7-9	TRBJ1-4	.	.	TGTGCCAGCAGCTCCTATGAAAAACTGTTTTTT	CASSSYEKLFF
TRBV28	TRBJ2-1	.	many	TGTGCCAGCAGAGTGGGGAGCAGAGCCTACAATGAGCAGTTCTTC	CASRVGSRAYNEQFF
TRBV6-1	TRBJ2-3	TRBD1	once	TGTGCCAGCAACTTCAGGGGGCGGACAGATACGCAGTATTTT	CASNFRGRTDTQYF
TRBV20-1	TRBJ2-3	TRBD2	few	TGCAGTGCTAGAGAAGCTGAGCGGGAGAACACAGATACGCAGTATTTT	CSAREAERENTDTQYF
TRBV7-9	TRBJ2-1	.	.	TGTGCCAGCAGCTTAGCGCGGGAACTTGAGCAGTTCTTC	CASSLARELEQFF
TRBV12-3/TRBV12-4	TRBJ2-7	.	many	TGTGCCAGCAGTACGGTTGTGGTACACGCGAAAGCCTACGAGCAGTACTTC	CASSTVVVHAKAYEQYF
TRBV27	TRBJ2-7	.	many	TGTGCCAGCAGTCCCCGACCCCACGGTAACGAGCAGTACTTC	CASSPRPHGNEQYF
TRBV11-2	TRBJ2-5	TRBD1	.	TGTGCCAGCAGCCCAGGGACAGATCAAGAGACCCAGTACTTC	CASSPGTDQETQYF
TRBV19	TRBJ1-1	TRBD1	.	TGTGCCAGTACCTCCGGGACAGGGGGCCCGGTTACCATGAACACTGAAGCTTTCTTT	CASTSGTGGPVTMNTEAFF
TRBV9	TRBJ2-5	TRBD1	.	TGTGCCAGCAGCGTAGTGCCCACAGGGGCTTACAATGAGCAGTACTTC	CASSVVPTGAYNEQYF